This T cell receptor beta chain was observed in a study of T cells after yellow fever vaccination. TCRdb passed the 5' RACE reads through MiXCR, listing each CDR3 protein once. The sample lists 500,000 to 700,000 distinct CDR3 sequences; 15% to 20% were seen once. This clonotype was found a few times. Source: PBMCs, taken 15 days after the yellow fever booster vaccination. This receptor was identified in a man aged 30 to 39 who received the YFV17D yellow fever vaccine.

The DNA for the CDR3 is TGCGCCAGCAGCTCCGGGACTAGCGGGAGATTTTTGGCAGATACGCAGTATTTT. Encoded protein: CASSSGTSGRFLADTQYF. This chain links TRBV5-1 with TRBJ2-3; 14 bases align to TRBD2. This CDR3 is built from 18 residues. Germline trimming cut 3 bases from V and 4 bases from J; bases unmatched to any gene: 10. Per the germline V gene, CDR1 is SGHRS and CDR2 is YFSETQ.